One T cell receptor (beta chain) is described in this entry. This sample was taken from a study of shared clonotypes between healthy human individuals. V was cut by 3 bases and J by 5 bases, with 14 bases left in between. This CDR3 has 14 amino acids. The germline V gene encodes CDR1 LNHDA and CDR2 SQIVND (reference sequence). Profiled with immunoSEQ multiplex PCR; TCRdb holds only in-frame clones, not every one. The sample has some 1.5 million clones, around 97% seen once. The sequence came from a man younger than 45 in good health. The sequenced sample was naive CD4+ T cells sorted from blood. Subset indicated: CD45RA+ positively selected. The J gene is TRBJ2-7, the V gene TRBV19, with D unresolved. Here the CDR3 reads CASSIRAAPHEQYF. The CDR3 DNA is TGTGCCAGTAGTATCCGGGCGGCCCCCCACGAGCAGTACTTC.